The rows below give T cell receptor beta chains drawn from one sample of a study of monozygotic twins with inflammatory bowel disease. TCRdb reprocessed the 5' RACE reads; each CDR3 protein has one entry and no DNA is given. Seen in this sample are about 41,000 distinct CDR3 sequences; the ten most common clones hold 5% to 6%. The sample comprised blood. The receptors were sampled from a human donor with ulcerative colitis or Crohn's disease, or a healthy co-twin of an affected twin (not recorded which). Each CDR3 is given with its conserved first and last residue.

V gene	J gene	CDR3 protein
TRBV9	TRBJ1-1	CASSAGQAGTEAFF
TRBV6-4	TRBJ2-1	CASSESSGSYNEQFF
TRBV19	TRBJ2-3	CASSQGTTDTQYF
TRBV30	TRBJ2-6	CAWSVSGANVLTF
TRBV19	TRBJ1-5	CASSSGLTVTNQPQHF
TRBV12-2	TRBJ1-4	CASRLAKRAANEKLFF
TRBV20-1	TRBJ2-7	CSARELGQGNYYEQYF
TRBV2	TRBJ1-5	CASSGSNLASQPQHF
TRBV20-1	TRBJ2-5	CSATTGGYQETQYF
TRBV3-1	TRBJ2-7	CASSQVGQDSYEQYF
TRBV28	TRBJ2-7	CASSFPKQGYEQYF
TRBV20-1	TRBJ2-5	CSANRGLEETQYF
TRBV18	TRBJ2-5	CASSMTPQETQYF
TRBV7-6	TRBJ2-7	CASSSTGMDEQYF
TRBV6-5	TRBJ1-2	CASSYRTGGSYGYTF
TRBV20-1	TRBJ1-6	CSASSSPYNSPLHF
TRBV11-2	TRBJ2-1	CASSLSSLRGISEQFF
TRBV19	TRBJ1-5	CASRRGDQPQHF
TRBV28	TRBJ1-3	CASSLIRDTGNTIYF
TRBV14	TRBJ1-1	CASSQEAGPTEAFF
TRBV7-2	TRBJ2-1	CASSLGRDEQFF
TRBV12-3/TRBV12-4	TRBJ1-6	CASSPDSNSPLHF
TRBV4-1	TRBJ1-5	CASSQGTGVNQPQHF
TRBV3-1	TRBJ1-2	CASSQGGQGFGYTF